These 31 T cell receptor beta chains came from one sample sequenced in a study of tumour-infiltrating T cells in Burkitt lymphoma. Sequencing used immunoSEQ multiplex PCR; TCRdb keeps in-frame clones, though not all of them. The repertoire holds 15,000 to 20,000 clones, with 80% as singletons. Sample: tumor tissue. Receptors originate from a human donor with diffuse large B-cell lymphoma.

The chain employs TRBV4-2 and TRBJ2-7; D is perhaps TRBD2 (6 bases). Trimming took off 4 bases at V and 3 bases at J, with 7 bases between the two ends. Germline-derived CDR1 and CDR2 are LGHNA and YNFKEQ. This CDR3 has 12 residues. Here the CDR3 DNA reads TGTGCCAGCAGCCGGGACTTCTACGAGCAGTACTTC. It translates to CASSRDFYEQYF.

This clone was detected only once. The chain links TRBV5-1 to TRBJ2-7; perhaps TRBD1 as D (6 bases). V was cut by 2 bases and J by 3 bases, with 15 bases left in between. The CDR3 has 15 residues. CDR1 is SGHRS, CDR2 YFSETQ, per germline. The chain's CDR3 is CASSLNRDTNYEQYF. CDR3 nucleotide sequence: TGCGCCAGCAGCTTAAACCGGGACACCAACTACGAGCAGTACTTC.

The chain recombines TRBV19 with TRBJ2-5, with 8 bases matching TRBD2. The germline gives CDR1 LNHDA, CDR2 SQIVND (reference sequence). The V segment lost 3 bases and the J segment 1 base; nucleotides outside the gene matches: 7. The CDR3 runs to 16 residues. CDR3 nucleotide sequence: TGTGCCAGTAGTATGCAAGCGGGAGCCCCCCAAGAGACCCAGTACTTC. Translated: CASSMQAGAPQETQYF.

The genes are TRBV27 and TRBJ2-2, with D hard to call. This CDR3 region has 15 residues. The germline CDR1 and CDR2 sequences are MNHEY and SMNVEV (reference sequence). V gave up 0 bases and J gave up 1 base, with 6 bases separating them. CDR3 region: CASSLSSGNTGELFF. In DNA form, the CDR3 reads TGTGCCAGCAGTTTATCTTCCGGGAACACCGGGGAGCTGTTTTTT.

This clone has more than one count but fewer than ten. This sequence joins TRBV18 and TRBJ1-1; D uncertain. The germline gives CDR1 KGHSH, CDR2 LQKENI. The CDR3 contains 13 residues. V lost 0 bases and J lost 3, with 5 bases in between. The CDR3 protein is CASSPPPYTEAFF. The CDR3 DNA is TGTGCCAGCTCACCACCCCCATACACTGAAGCTTTCTTT.

The chain couples TRBV19 to TRBJ1-2; 7 bases fit TRBD1. With 4 bases clipped from V and 8 bases from J, the junction kept 10 bases outside the gene matches. Per germline, CDR1 LNHDA and CDR2 SQIVND (reference sequence). The CDR3 extends over 14 amino acids. The chain's CDR3 is CASSTDWGQQGYTF. CDR3 bases: TGTGCCAGTAGTACCGACTGGGGACAGCAAGGCTACACCTTC.

This clone has only a few counts. At one boundary the junction diverges from the germline segment, which might be a read error. J is TRBJ1-1 and V is TRBV5-5, with D possibly matching TRBD1 (6 bases). This CDR3 spans 13 amino acids. Germline V gene sequence: CDR1 SGHKS, CDR2 YYEKEE (reference sequence). CDR3 bases: TGTGCCAGCAGCTGGGAGACAGGACATGTTTCCGTGTTT. This codes for CASSWETGHVSVF.

The chain recombines TRBV2 with TRBJ1-2; 7 nucleotides line up with TRBD1. The CDR3 runs 14 residues. V lost 8 bases and J lost 6; bases outside the gene matches: 12. The germline V gene encodes CDR1 SNHLY and CDR2 FYNNEI. CDR3 sequence reads: CASETPDRVDGYTF. The DNA of the CDR3 is TGTGCCAGCGAGACCCCAGACAGGGTGGATGGCTACACCTTC.

The rearrangement links TRBV4-3 to TRBJ1-6; the D is unclear. Germline V CDR1 and CDR2: LGHNA, YSLEER. The length of the CDR3 is 15 residues. With 0 bases removed from V and 9 bases from J, the gap between germline ends came to 12 bases. CDR3 in amino acids: CASSQEATPTSPLHF. CDR3 in DNA: TGCGCCAGCAGCCAAGAAGCAACCCCGACTTCACCCCTCCACTTT.

The gene calls are TRBV6-5 and TRBJ1-1, with a tentative D call TRBD1 (5 bases). Germline loops: CDR1 MNHEY, CDR2 SVGAGI. V lost 2 bases, J lost 5 bases, and 9 bases lay in between. The CDR3 has 13 amino acids. This CDR3 is CASSYLGVTEAFF. The CDR3 DNA sequence: TGTGCCAGCAGTTACCTAGGGGTTACTGAAGCTTTCTTT.

The chain links TRBV11-2 to TRBJ2-7, with D perhaps given as TRBD1 or TRBD2 (5 bases each). Germline-derived CDR1 and CDR2 are SGHAT and FQNNGV. Trimming cost V 2 bases and J 7 bases, with 12 bases left between them. The CDR3 length is 13 residues. CDR3 amino acids: CASSLLQGGEQYF. The CDR3 nucleotides are TGTGCCAGCAGCTTACTTCAGGGCGGGGAGCAGTACTTC.

The rearrangement joins TRBV10-1 to TRBJ2-5; maybe TRBD1 (5 bases). The CDR3 length is 13 residues. The germline V gene encodes CDR1 WNHNN and CDR2 SYGVQD (reference sequence). The V end lost 3 bases, the J end lost 5 bases, and 10 bases lay between the germline ends. The DNA of the CDR3 is TGCGCCAGCAGTGACAGACCAGGGGAGACCCAGTACTTC. This gives the protein CASSDRPGETQYF.

V usage is TRBV5-3 and J usage is TRBJ2-7; D remains unclear. TRBV5-3 qualifies as an ORF whose function is uncertain. The CDR3 has 11 amino acids. The V end lost 4 bases, the J end lost 6 bases, and 8 bases lay between the germline ends. In DNA, the CDR3 is TGTGCCAGAAGCCTGCCGCCCGAGCAGTACTTC. This codes for CARSLPPEQYF.

The chain carries TRBV18 and TRBJ1-4; D call uncertain. Germline V gene lookup returns CDR1 KGHSH and CDR2 LQKENI. Trimming took off 6 bases at V and 4 bases at J, with 6 bases between the two ends. The CDR3 is made up of 12 amino acids. The CDR3 coding sequence is TGTGCCAGCTCCCGAAATAATGAAAAACTGTTTTTT. It yields the protein CASSRNNEKLFF.

The chain recombines TRBV9 with TRBJ2-5, with 10 bases that match TRBD2. CDR1 SGDLS and CDR2 YYNGEE come from the germline V gene. J was trimmed by 1 base and V by 0 bases; bases with no gene match: 3. CDR3 length: 16 residues. CDR3 loop: CASSVVAGGAQETQYF. CDR3 DNA sequence: TGTGCCAGCAGCGTAGTAGCGGGAGGAGCCCAAGAGACCCAGTACTTC.

This chain connects TRBV29-1 to TRBJ1-4; tentatively, D is TRBD1 (6 bases). Germline loops: CDR1 SQVTM, CDR2 ANQGSEA. The CDR3 extends over 13 amino acids. V dropped 3 bases and J dropped 8 bases, with 13 bases sitting between them. This CDR3 reads CSVDEQGDEKLFF. The DNA of the CDR3 is TGCAGCGTTGATGAACAGGGTGACGAAAAACTGTTTTTT.

This clone occurred once. At the DNA level, this CDR3 is encoded by other sequences in the same sample as well. This chain uses TRBV7-9 with TRBJ2-7; no reliable D call. Germline-derived CDR1 and CDR2 are SEHNR and FQNEAQ (reference sequence). Trimming cost V 4 bases and J 0 bases, with 10 bases left between them. The CDR3 runs to 14 residues. The CDR3 spells CASSSGPSSYEQYF. The DNA of the CDR3 is TGTGCCAGCAGCTCGGGCCCATCCTCCTACGAGCAGTACTTC.

The V call is TRBV2, the J call TRBJ2-6; 11 bases are shared with TRBD1. The trim removed 3 bases at V and 4 bases at J, leaving 5 bases unmatched. The CDR3 contains 17 residues. Germline lookup yields CDR1 SNHLY and CDR2 FYNNEI. CDR3 nucleotides: TGTGCCAGCAGTGAGGGACAGGGGGGACCCGGGGCCAACGTCCTGACTTTC. Protein sequence: CASSEGQGGPGANVLTF.

V and J are TRBV6-5 and TRBJ2-2; D might be TRBD2 (5 bases). V was cut by 0 bases and J by 12 bases, with 11 bases left in between. Germline lookup yields CDR1 MNHEY and CDR2 SVGAGI. This CDR3 region has 13 residues. CDR3 region: CASSYSGEGKLFF. CDR3 sequence (DNA): TGTGCCAGCAGTTACTCGGGAGAGGGAAAGCTGTTTTTT.

This rearrangement joins TRBV7-6 to TRBJ2-7; the D is unclear. Germline loops: CDR1 SGHVS, CDR2 FNYEAQ. Trimming took off 0 bases at V and 3 bases at J, with 3 bases between the two ends. The length of the CDR3 is 12 residues. In DNA form, the CDR3 reads TGTGCCAGCAGCTTAGCGGACTACGAGCAGTACTTC. This encodes CASSLADYEQYF. Complete variable domain (other parts from reference TRBV7-6 and TRBJ2-7): GAGVSQSPRYKVTKRGQDVALRCDPISGHVSLYWYRQALGQGPEFLTYFNYEAQQDKSGLPNDRFSAERPEGSISTLTIQRTEQRDSAMYRCASSLADYEQYFGPGTRLTVT.

This chain links TRBV5-1 with TRBJ2-5, with 12 bases aligning to TRBD2. After removal of 2 bases from V and 5 bases from J, the junction contained 7 bases not matched to a gene. The germline V gene has CDR1 SGHRS and CDR2 YFSETQ. This CDR3 has 16 residues. The CDR3 region has the DNA TGCGCCAGCAGCTTATCGGGACTAGCGGGTCGGGAGACCCAGTACTTC. Encoded protein: CASSLSGLAGRETQYF.

The CDR3 protein is CASSVGGAGGDTQYF. CDR3 DNA sequence: TGTGCCAGCAGCGTAGGCGGGGCGGGGGGAGATACGCAGTATTTT. This chain uses TRBV9 with TRBJ2-3; 8 nucleotides line up with TRBD2. CDR3 size: 15 residues. V trimming: 0 bases; J trimming: 5 bases; junction bases outside the gene matches: 5. Germline-derived CDR1 and CDR2 are SGDLS and YYNGEE. The full variable domain, rest sourced from reference TRBV9 and TRBJ2-3, is DSGVTQTPKHLITATGQRVTLRCSPRSGDLSVYWYQQSLDQGLQFLIQYYNGEERAKGNILERFSAQQFPDLHSELNLSSLELGDSALYFCASSVGGAGGDTQYFGPGTRLTVL.

This chain connects TRBV27 to TRBJ1-1, with 9 bases fitting TRBD1. Trimming cost V 5 bases and J 5 bases; bases outside gene matches: 9. This CDR3 contains 15 residues. Germline V gives CDR1 MNHEY, CDR2 SMNVEV (reference sequence). The CDR3 loop reads CASSVATGGSTEAFF. CDR3 nucleotides: TGTGCCAGCAGTGTGGCCACAGGGGGCTCTACTGAAGCTTTCTTT.

V gene TRBV11-2 combines with J gene TRBJ2-7; D is unresolved. Germline lookup yields CDR1 SGHAT and CDR2 FQNNGV. V dropped 0 bases and J dropped 3 bases, with 12 bases sitting between them. The CDR3 has 15 amino acids. The CDR3 bases are TGTGCCAGCAGCTTAGATCTCGTAAGTGGCTACGAGCAGTACTTC. This sequence encodes CASSLDLVSGYEQYF.

The chain employs TRBV7-2 and TRBJ2-2; 9 bases fit TRBD2. The CDR3 has 16 amino acids. Germline trimming cut 2 bases from V and 4 bases from J; bases unmatched to any gene: 5. CDR1 and CDR2 from the germline V gene are SGHTA and FQGNSA. CDR3 nucleotide sequence: TGTGCCAGCAGCTTATCAATGGGACTAGCCACCGGGGAGCTGTTTTTT. It specifies CASSLSMGLATGELFF.

This clone was observed a single time. J is TRBJ1-4 and V is TRBV6-6; D might be TRBD1 (5 bases). The CDR3 is made up of 14 amino acids. Germline CDR1 and CDR2: MNHNY and SVGAGI (reference sequence). V shed 2 bases and J shed 8 bases, with 12 bases lying between them. CDR3 in amino acids: CASSYLPTGEKLFF. Here the CDR3 DNA reads TGTGCCAGCAGTTACCTACCCACAGGAGAAAAACTGTTTTTT.

This clone was seen just once. The CDR3 DNA reads TGCAGCGTTGAAGTTGGGACAGGGGGCGGAACTGAAGCTTTCTTT. Residues: CSVEVGTGGGTEAFF. The chain combines TRBV29-1 with TRBJ1-1; TRBD1 matches 12 bases. V shed 1 base and J 5 bases; nucleotides not matched to a gene: 5. CDR1 is SQVTM, CDR2 ANQGSEA, per germline. This CDR3 region has 15 residues.

This rearrangement joins TRBV5-6 to TRBJ2-1; 7 nucleotides line up with TRBD1. V lost 0 bases and J lost 10; bases outside the gene matches: 10. Germline V CDR1 and CDR2: SGHDT, YYEEEE. This CDR3 is 15 amino acids long. The CDR3 reads CASSLVVGTVAEQFF. In DNA form, the CDR3 reads TGTGCCAGCAGCTTGGTGGTTGGGACAGTGGCCGAGCAGTTCTTC.

V usage is TRBV2 and J usage is TRBJ1-5; tentatively, D is TRBD1 (6 bases). V was trimmed by 6 bases and J by 0 bases, leaving 9 bases between them. CDR1 SNHLY and CDR2 FYNNEI come from the germline V gene. This CDR3 comprises 14 residues. The CDR3 region is CASRSDSSNQPQHF. In DNA, the CDR3 is TGTGCCAGCAGGTCGGACAGTAGCAATCAGCCCCAGCATTTT.

The chain links TRBV9 to TRBJ2-7; 9 bases align to TRBD1. This CDR3 has 15 residues. Germline V CDR1 and CDR2: SGDLS, YYNGEE. With 3 bases clipped from V and 2 bases from J, the junction kept 6 bases outside the gene matches. The CDR3 DNA reads as TGTGCCAGCAGCGAAGGACAGGGGTCGCCCTACGAGCAGTACTTC. Translation gives CASSEGQGSPYEQYF.

This clone was seen only once. This sequence joins TRBV6-5 and TRBJ2-3; D gene ambiguous. V was cut by 6 bases and J by 0 bases, with 7 bases left in between. This CDR3 comprises 13 residues. CDR1 is MNHEY, CDR2 SVGAGI, per germline. The CDR3 protein is CASSLSSTDTQYF. The CDR3 DNA sequence: TGTGCCAGCAGCCTTAGCAGCACAGATACGCAGTATTTT.